These 9 T cell receptor beta chains share one sample of origin, sequenced in a study of T cell responses to AZD1222 COVID-19 vaccine. Repertoires were generated with immunoSEQ multiplex PCR, while TCRdb's copy carries only in-frame clones and drops some. This sample has some 150,000 clones; about 93% occur once, and the top ten carry approximately 5%. This material consisted of peripheral blood, taken on day 0 of AZD1222 vaccination. The receptors derive from an adult in good health.

The rearrangement uses TRBV4-3 and TRBJ2-2; 11 nucleotides agree with TRBD2. Germline V gene sequence: CDR1 LGHNA, CDR2 YSLEER. The CDR3 runs 17 residues. V lost 1 base, J lost 7 bases, and 8 bases stayed unmatched. The CDR3 nucleotides read TGCGCCAGCAGCCAAGCTAGCGGGAGGTTTTACGGCGGGGAGCTGTTTTTT. It yields the protein CASSQASGRFYGGELFF.

This rearrangement joins TRBV7-9 to TRBJ2-4; 7 bases agree with TRBD2. This CDR3 has 15 residues. J lost 6 bases, V lost 0 bases, and 5 bases had no gene match. Per the germline V gene, CDR1 is SEHNR and CDR2 is FQNEAQ (reference sequence). Written as DNA, the CDR3 is TGTGCCAGCAGCTTAGCGGGTGGGGAGGGAAACATTCAGTACTTC. Translation gives CASSLAGGEGNIQYF.

This sequence joins TRBV5-8 and TRBJ1-4; possible D gene TRBD1, 6 bases. The germline V gene encodes CDR1 SGHTS and CDR2 YDEGEE. The CDR3 is made up of 15 amino acids. V gave up 2 bases and J gave up 4 bases, with 12 bases separating them. The CDR3: CASSFGQGINEKLFF. The CDR3 DNA reads TGTGCCAGCAGCTTCGGCCAGGGGATTAATGAAAAACTGTTTTTT.

The chain combines TRBV7-9 with TRBJ1-2; D may be TRBD1 (5 bases). Germline CDR1 SEHNR, CDR2 FQNEAQ (reference sequence). The V gene lost 2 bases and the J gene lost 1 base, with 17 bases spanning the gap. The CDR3 totals 17 residues. This CDR3 reads CASSLPTEGNINYGYTF. The CDR3 DNA reads as TGTGCCAGCAGCTTACCGACGGAGGGGAACATTAACTATGGCTACACCTTC. Filled out from reference TRBV7-9 and TRBJ1-2, the complete variable domain reads DTGVSQNPRHKITKRGQNVTFRCDPISEHNRLYWYRQTLGQGPEFLTYFQNEAQLEKSRLLSDRFSAERPKGSFSTLEIQRTEQGDSAMYLCASSLPTEGNINYGYTFGSGTRLTVV.

The chain couples TRBV28 to TRBJ1-5; 10 bases map to TRBD1. Germline CDR1 is MDHEN and CDR2 is SYDVKM. Trimming cost V 2 bases and J 3 bases; bases outside gene matches: 13. CDR3 length equals 19 residues. The CDR3 nucleotides read TGTGCCAGCAGTTTACCGCGGACAGGGGGGGACCGCCTCAATCAGCCCCAGCATTTT. Translating gives CASSLPRTGGDRLNQPQHF.

The V and J genes are TRBV30 and TRBJ1-5, with 7 bases that match TRBD1. CDR3 length: 18 residues. Germline V CDR1 and CDR2: GTSNPN, SVGIG (reference sequence). Trimming at V came to 2 bases and at J to 3 bases, leaving 16 bases not matched to a gene. CDR3 nucleotides: TGTGCCTGGAGTTCGGGGACAGAAGGTTTGAGGTCCAATCAGCCCCAGCATTTT. It translates to CAWSSGTEGLRSNQPQHF.

CDR3 in amino acids: CASSYPGGETQYF. The CDR3 DNA sequence: TGTGCCAGCAGTTACCCAGGAGGAGAGACCCAGTACTTC. The chain couples TRBV6-5 to TRBJ2-5, with D possibly matching TRBD2 (5 bases). The CDR3 contains 13 residues. Per germline, CDR1 MNHEY and CDR2 SVGAGI. The V end lost 2 bases, the J end lost 4 bases, and 8 bases lay between the germline ends.

The V and J genes are TRBV11-2 and TRBJ2-1, with D tentatively TRBD2 (5 bases). Trimming left V 9 bases short and J 4 bases short, with 19 bases between. This CDR3 spans 15 amino acids. Germline V gene sequence: CDR1 SGHAT, CDR2 FQNNGV. As DNA, the CDR3 is TGTGCCAGTCAGAGCGGCCCAGCCTCGTACAATGAGCAGTTCTTC. Translation gives CASQSGPASYNEQFF.

This chain links TRBV4-3 with TRBJ2-3; TRBD2 matches 9 bases. CDR3 length: 15 amino acids. Germline loops: CDR1 LGHNA, CDR2 YSLEER. V shed 1 base, J shed 4 bases, and the junction held 3 bases outside the gene matches. In DNA, the CDR3 is TGCGCCAGCAGCCAAGTGGGACTAGCAGCAGATACGCAGTATTTT. It specifies CASSQVGLAADTQYF.